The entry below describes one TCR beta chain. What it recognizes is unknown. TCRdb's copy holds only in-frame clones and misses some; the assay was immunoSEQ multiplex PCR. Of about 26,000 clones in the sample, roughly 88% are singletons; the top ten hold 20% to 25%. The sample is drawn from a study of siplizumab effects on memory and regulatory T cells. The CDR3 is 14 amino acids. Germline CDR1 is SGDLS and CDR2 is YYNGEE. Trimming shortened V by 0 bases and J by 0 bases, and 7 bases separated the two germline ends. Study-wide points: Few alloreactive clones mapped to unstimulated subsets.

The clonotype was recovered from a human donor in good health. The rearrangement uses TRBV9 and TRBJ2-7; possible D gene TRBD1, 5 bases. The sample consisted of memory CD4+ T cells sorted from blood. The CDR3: CASSVDQGSYEQYF. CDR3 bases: TGTGCCAGCAGCGTAGACCAGGGCTCCTACGAGCAGTACTTC.